One sample yielded the 27 T cell receptor beta chains listed below, sequenced in a study of control samples from healthy donors and cancer patients. Only in-frame clones appear in the TCRdb table, and some are missing; sequencing was by immunoSEQ multiplex PCR. This sample yields some 130,000 clones, of which roughly 94% are seen a single time; 3.6% belongs to the top ten. Sequenced sample: blood. These receptors all stem from a man younger than 40 in good health.

The chain links TRBV28 to TRBJ1-6; 8 bases match TRBD1. From germline, CDR1 is MDHEN and CDR2 SYDVKM. V lost 1 base to trimming and J lost 9 bases; unmatched junction nucleotides: 11. CDR3 length: 17 amino acids. The CDR3 sequence: CASSLFGTGIGGSPLHF. Written as DNA, the CDR3 is TGTGCCAGCAGTTTATTTGGGACAGGCATAGGGGGTTCACCCCTCCACTTT.

Note on this clone: The same CDR3 arises from other DNA sequences in this sample as well. The rearrangement joins TRBV5-6 to TRBJ2-7; maybe TRBD1 (6 bases). Trimming removed 4 bases from V and 5 bases from J, with 19 bases in between. There are 15 residues in the CDR3. Germline V CDR1 and CDR2: SGHDT, YYEEEE. This chain's CDR3 is CASSQRTGGFDEQYF. The CDR3 nucleotides are TGTGCCAGCAGCCAGAGGACTGGGGGCTTCGACGAGCAGTACTTC.

The CDR3 DNA reads as TGTGCCAGCAGAAGGCTAGCGGGGGGCACAGATACGCAGTATTTT. This sequence encodes CASRRLAGGTDTQYF. The chain is built from TRBV6-4 and TRBJ2-3, with 10 bases matching TRBD2. The CDR3 has 15 amino acids. Germline V lookup: CDR1 MRHNA, CDR2 SNTAGT. J gave up 1 base and V 6 bases, and 4 bases lay outside the gene matches.

The CDR3 region has the DNA TGCAGCGTTGCTCTATTGGCGGAAAATGAGCAGTTCTTC. This encodes CSVALLAENEQFF. This chain connects TRBV29-1 to TRBJ2-1; no definite D call. V was pared by 4 bases and J by 7 bases, with 14 bases between. The CDR3 spans 13 residues. CDR1 and CDR2 (germline): SQVTM, ANQGSEA.

This rearrangement joins TRBV4-2 to TRBJ1-2, with D possibly being TRBD1 (5 bases). Germline CDR1 reads LGHNA; CDR2 reads YNFKEQ. The CDR3 loop spans 17 amino acids. Trimming removed 3 bases at V and 2 bases at J, with 19 bases between. The CDR3 spells CASSQGGSLQGNYGYTF. The DNA for the CDR3 is TGTGCCAGCAGCCAGGGAGGGAGCCTCCAGGGAAACTATGGCTACACCTTC.

The chain joins TRBV24-1 to TRBJ2-7; D perhaps matches TRBD2 (5 bases). CDR1 is KGHDR, CDR2 SFDVKD, per germline. V shed 4 bases and J shed 2 bases, with 8 bases lying between them. There are 13 residues in the CDR3. DNA for the CDR3: TGTGCCACCAGTGACGCCGGGGCCTACGAGCAGTACTTC. Its protein product is CATSDAGAYEQYF.

V is TRBV28 and J is TRBJ2-5; the D gene is possibly TRBD2 (6 bases). The CDR3 spans 13 residues. Trimming removed 8 bases at V and 5 bases at J, with 15 bases between. The germline gives CDR1 MDHEN, CDR2 SYDVKM. The CDR3 reads CASGRAGRETQYF. The CDR3 DNA sequence: TGTGCCAGCGGACGGGCAGGGAGGGAGACCCAGTACTTC.

This clone was detected a few times. The CDR3 region has the DNA TGTGCCAGCGGGAATAGGGGCAGGGGCCATTCACCCCTCCACTTT. It yields the protein CASGNRGRGHSPLHF. The chain combines TRBV7-9 with TRBJ1-6; D might be TRBD1 (6 bases). From germline, CDR1 is SEHNR and CDR2 FQNEAQ (reference sequence). Deletions cut 8 bases from V and 8 bases from J, with 19 bases between. The CDR3 contains 15 residues.

The chain carries TRBV16 and TRBJ1-1; no clear D. Germline values: CDR1 KGHSY, CDR2 FQNENV. V was trimmed by 4 bases and J by 4 bases, leaving 7 bases between them. This CDR3 is built from 12 residues. The CDR3 loop is CASSRTVTEAFF. CDR3 DNA sequence: TGTGCCAGCAGCCGAACTGTCACTGAAGCTTTCTTT.

J is TRBJ1-2 and V is TRBV6-7; 7 bases align to TRBD1. TRBV6-7 is designated an ORF whose function remains uncertain. The length of the CDR3 is 14 residues. V trimming: 7 bases; J trimming: 4 bases; junction bases outside the gene matches: 9. The CDR3 region is CASTQPDRPYGYTF. The DNA of the CDR3 is TGTGCCAGCACTCAGCCGGACAGGCCCTATGGCTACACCTTC.

The chain carries TRBV5-1 and TRBJ2-7, with D perhaps TRBD1 (6 bases). The V and J ends lost 0 bases and 2 bases respectively, with 9 bases between them. CDR1 is SGHRS and CDR2 is YFSETQ in the germline V gene. The CDR3 is 14 residues long. Written as DNA, the CDR3 is TGCGCCAGCAGCTTGGCCGGACAGACCTACGAGCAGTACTTC. Amino acid sequence: CASSLAGQTYEQYF.

This chain uses TRBV9 with TRBJ1-5, with 9 nucleotides matching TRBD1. The germline V gene has CDR1 SGDLS and CDR2 YYNGEE. The CDR3 loop spans 16 amino acids. The J segment lost 7 bases and the V segment lost 3 bases, leaving 11 bases of the junction unmatched. As DNA, the CDR3 is TGTGCCAGCAGCGCCGGGGACAGGGAAATACGGCAGCCCCAGCATTTT. Translation: CASSAGDREIRQPQHF.

The V gene is TRBV30, the J gene TRBJ1-1, with 7 bases fitting TRBD1. The V and J ends lost 2 bases and 0 bases, in that order; junction bases with no gene match: 3. The V gene's germline CDR1 is GTSNPN and CDR2 SVGIG (reference sequence). The CDR3 covers 14 residues. CDR3 sequence: CAWSQGQLNTEAFF. For the CDR3, the DNA is TGTGCCTGGAGTCAGGGACAGCTGAACACTGAAGCTTTCTTT.

The genes are TRBV27 and TRBJ1-5; D possibly corresponds to TRBD1 (5 bases). CDR1 MNHEY and CDR2 SMNVEV come from the germline V gene (reference sequence). The CDR3 totals 14 residues. V was clipped by 3 bases and J by 0 bases, with 6 bases between them. Written as DNA, the CDR3 is TGTGCCAGCAGTTTGACAGTTAGCAATCAGCCCCAGCATTTT. Translated: CASSLTVSNQPQHF.

The chain is built from TRBV29-1 and TRBJ2-2, with D unclear. V lost 1 base, J lost 0 bases, and 3 bases lay in between. The CDR3 totals 13 residues. CDR1 and CDR2 (germline): SQVTM, ANQGSEA. CDR3 protein: CSVEAANTGELFF. As DNA, the CDR3 is TGCAGCGTTGAAGCGGCGAACACCGGGGAGCTGTTTTTT.

This clone was found once. The V call is TRBV28, the J call TRBJ2-2; D gene uncertain. The germline V gene encodes CDR1 MDHEN and CDR2 SYDVKM. The CDR3 totals 17 residues. Trimming cost V 4 bases and J 1 base, with 16 bases left between them. For the CDR3, the DNA is TGTGCCAGCAGTTCCCCTTTATTTCGGTTGAACACCGGGGAGCTGTTTTTT. This gives the protein CASSSPLFRLNTGELFF. Using reference TRBV28 and TRBJ2-2 for the parts outside the CDR3, the full variable domain is DVKVTQSSRYLVKRTGEKVFLECVQDMDHENMFWYRQDPGLGLRLIYFSYDVKMKEKGDIPEGYSVSREKKERFSLILESASTNQTSMYLCASSSPLFRLNTGELFFGEGSRLTVL.

The chain links TRBV7-9 to TRBJ2-1; the D is unclear. Germline-derived CDR1 and CDR2 are SEHNR and FQNEAQ (reference sequence). The CDR3 extends over 11 amino acids. V was clipped by 7 bases and J by 5 bases, with 6 bases between them. In DNA, the CDR3 is TGTGCCAGCACCAGGAACAATGAGCAGTTCTTC. Protein product: CASTRNNEQFF.

This sequence joins TRBV30 and TRBJ2-5, with 10 bases that match TRBD2. The CDR3 loop spans 14 amino acids. V dropped 2 bases and J dropped 2; count of bases not matched to a gene: 2. From germline, CDR1 is GTSNPN and CDR2 SVGIG (reference sequence). CDR3 in DNA: TGTGCCTGGAGTCTGGGACTAGCGCAAGAGACCCAGTACTTC. It encodes CAWSLGLAQETQYF.

This chain connects TRBV11-2 to TRBJ2-2, with D possibly TRBD1 on 6 matching bases. The CDR3 has 15 amino acids. Germline V gives CDR1 SGHAT, CDR2 FQNNGV. Between the trimmed V and J ends, which lost 5 bases and 3 bases, there was a span of 13 bases. CDR3 amino acids: CASSTPPGDTGELFF. The CDR3 DNA reads as TGTGCCAGCAGCACCCCGCCAGGGGACACCGGGGAGCTGTTTTTT.

Only one count was recorded for this clone. The rearrangement links TRBV6-2 or TRBV6-3 to TRBJ2-5; TRBD2 might be the D (6 bases). Between the trimmed V and J ends, which lost 6 bases and 1 base, there was a span of 12 bases. The CDR3 covers 14 residues. The germline V gene encodes CDR1 MNHEY and CDR2 SVGEGT. In DNA form, the CDR3 reads TGTGCCAGCAGGTACCGGGACTTCCAAGAGACCCAGTACTTC. Its protein is CASRYRDFQETQYF.

This clone was observed a handful of times. The rearrangement joins TRBV2 to TRBJ2-2; D is possibly TRBD2 (5 bases). This CDR3 contains 16 residues. The V gene lost 7 bases and the J gene lost 6 bases, with 21 bases spanning the gap. Germline CDR1 SNHLY, CDR2 FYNNEI. The CDR3 is CASKRSGIDKAGELFF. The CDR3 nucleotides are TGTGCCAGCAAAAGGTCGGGGATAGACAAGGCCGGGGAGCTGTTTTTT.

The chain couples TRBV19 to TRBJ2-6, with a tentative D call TRBD1 (6 bases). The CDR3 contains 17 residues. From germline, CDR1 is LNHDA and CDR2 SQIVND (reference sequence). The germline V and J ends were trimmed by 0 bases and 2 bases, with 11 bases remaining between them. CDR3 protein: CASSIEVRGAGANVLTF. CDR3 DNA sequence: TGTGCCAGTAGTATAGAAGTCAGGGGTGCTGGGGCCAACGTCCTGACTTTC. The full variable domain, rest sourced from reference TRBV19 and TRBJ2-6, is DGGITQSPKYLFRKEGQNVTLSCEQNLNHDAMYWYRQDPGQGLRLIYYSQIVNDFQKGDIAEGYSVSREKKESFPLTVTSAQKNPTAFYLCASSIEVRGAGANVLTFGAGSRLTVL.

The chain has TRBV10-3 and TRBJ1-1; TRBD1 agrees at 9 bases. There are 14 residues in the CDR3. Per germline, CDR1 ENHRY and CDR2 SYGVKD. The J segment lost 5 bases and the V segment lost 5 bases, leaving 6 bases of the junction unmatched. The CDR3 DNA reads as TGTGCCATCAGTCCCGGGACAGGGCGGACTGAAGCTTTCTTT. It translates to CAISPGTGRTEAFF.

The rearrangement joins TRBV7-2 to TRBJ2-7; D may be TRBD1 (5 bases). Trimming stripped 3 bases from V and 1 base from J, with 13 bases between. Per the germline V gene, CDR1 is SGHTA and CDR2 is FQGNSA. The CDR3 consists of 15 residues. The CDR3 region has the DNA TGTGCCAGCAGCTTCAGACAGTATCGGTCCTACGAGCAGTACTTC. Its protein product is CASSFRQYRSYEQYF.

V usage is TRBV19 and J usage is TRBJ1-2; 9 positions agree with TRBD1. Trimming cost V 6 bases and J 7 bases; bases outside gene matches: 9. This CDR3 spans 14 amino acids. Germline V gene data show CDR1 as LNHDA and CDR2 as SQIVND (reference sequence). The CDR3 nucleotides are TGTGCCAGTAGCGCGGACAGGGGTCTTTCTGGCTACACCTTC. Its translation: CASSADRGLSGYTF.

The chain uses TRBV7-2 and TRBJ1-1; 8 bases align to TRBD1. J lost 0 bases, V lost 5 bases, and 14 bases had no gene match. The CDR3 has 18 residues. The germline gives CDR1 SGHTA, CDR2 FQGNSA. The CDR3 region is CASSVLLLGQGMNTEAFF. CDR3 bases: TGTGCCAGCAGCGTACTCCTTCTAGGACAGGGCATGAACACTGAAGCTTTCTTT.

This sequence joins TRBV19 and TRBJ1-1; TRBD1 agrees at 8 bases. The V segment lost 5 bases and the J segment 4 bases; nucleotides outside the gene matches: 9. Germline values: CDR1 LNHDA, CDR2 SQIVND (reference sequence). The CDR3 runs 15 residues. CDR3 bases: TGTGCCAGTAGTCCTGGACAGGGAGGGGGCACTGAAGCTTTCTTT. It encodes CASSPGQGGGTEAFF.